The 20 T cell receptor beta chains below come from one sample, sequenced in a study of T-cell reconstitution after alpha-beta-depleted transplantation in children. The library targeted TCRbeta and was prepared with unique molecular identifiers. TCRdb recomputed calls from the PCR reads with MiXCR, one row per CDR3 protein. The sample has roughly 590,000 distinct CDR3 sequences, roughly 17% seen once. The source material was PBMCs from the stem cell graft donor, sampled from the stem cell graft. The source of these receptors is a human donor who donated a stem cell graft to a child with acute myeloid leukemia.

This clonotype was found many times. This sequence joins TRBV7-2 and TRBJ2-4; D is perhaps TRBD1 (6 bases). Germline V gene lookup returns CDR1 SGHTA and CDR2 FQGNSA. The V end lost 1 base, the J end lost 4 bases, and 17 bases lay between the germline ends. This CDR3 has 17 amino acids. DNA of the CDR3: TGTGCCAGCAGCTTAGGAGAGGTCTGGGGGCCTAAAAACATTCAGTACTTC. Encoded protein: CASSLGEVWGPKNIQYF.

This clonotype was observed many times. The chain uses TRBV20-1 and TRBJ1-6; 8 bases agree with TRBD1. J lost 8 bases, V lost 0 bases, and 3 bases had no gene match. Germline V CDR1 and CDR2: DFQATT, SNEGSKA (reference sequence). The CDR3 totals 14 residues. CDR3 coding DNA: TGCAGTGCTAGAGACAGGGGGCGAGATTCACCCCTCCACTTT. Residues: CSARDRGRDSPLHF.

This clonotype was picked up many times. The CDR3 sequence is CSAYRRGGEKLFF. In DNA form, the CDR3 reads TGCAGTGCTTACCGAAGAGGCGGAGAAAAACTGTTTTTT. The rearrangement joins TRBV20-1 to TRBJ1-4, with D unclear. The CDR3 totals 13 residues. V lost 5 bases and J 8 bases, leaving 15 bases between the germline ends. The germline CDR1 and CDR2 sequences are DFQATT and SNEGSKA (reference sequence).

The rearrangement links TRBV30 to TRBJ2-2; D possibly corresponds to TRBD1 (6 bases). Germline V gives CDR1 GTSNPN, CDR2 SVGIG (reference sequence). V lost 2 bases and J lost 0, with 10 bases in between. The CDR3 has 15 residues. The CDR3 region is CAWSTGSPNTGELFF. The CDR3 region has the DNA TGTGCCTGGAGTACAGGGAGCCCGAACACCGGGGAGCTGTTTTTT.

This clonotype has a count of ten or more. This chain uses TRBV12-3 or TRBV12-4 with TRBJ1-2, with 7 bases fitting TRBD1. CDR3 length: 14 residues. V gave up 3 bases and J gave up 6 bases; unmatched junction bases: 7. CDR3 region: CASSLGQRRDGYTF. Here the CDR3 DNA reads TGTGCCAGCAGTTTGGGACAGAGACGGGATGGCTACACCTTC.

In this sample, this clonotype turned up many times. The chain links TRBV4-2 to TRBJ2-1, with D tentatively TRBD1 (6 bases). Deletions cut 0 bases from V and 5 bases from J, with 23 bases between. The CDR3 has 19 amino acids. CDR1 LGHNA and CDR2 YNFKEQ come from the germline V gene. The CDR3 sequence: CASSQDPDTTGGHHNEQFF. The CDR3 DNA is TGTGCCAGCAGCCAAGATCCCGACACCACTGGGGGACACCACAATGAGCAGTTCTTC.

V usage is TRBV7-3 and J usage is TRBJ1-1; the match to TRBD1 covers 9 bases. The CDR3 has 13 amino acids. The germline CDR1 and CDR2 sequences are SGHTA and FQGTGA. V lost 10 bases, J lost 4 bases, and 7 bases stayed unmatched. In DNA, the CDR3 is TGTGCCACCGACAGGGGGGTAATCACTGAAGCTTTCTTT. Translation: CATDRGVITEAFF.

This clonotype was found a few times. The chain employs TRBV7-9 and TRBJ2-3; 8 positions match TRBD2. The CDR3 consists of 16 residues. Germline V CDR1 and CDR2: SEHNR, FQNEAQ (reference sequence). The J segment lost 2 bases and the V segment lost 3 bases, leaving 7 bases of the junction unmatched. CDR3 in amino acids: CASSFDTAGVTDTQYF. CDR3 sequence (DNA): TGTGCCAGCAGCTTTGATACAGCGGGGGTCACAGATACGCAGTATTTT.

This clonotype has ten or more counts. The CDR3 loop is CSASNRGYNEQFF. The CDR3 DNA reads TGCAGTGCTAGCAACAGGGGGTACAATGAGCAGTTCTTC. The chain recombines TRBV20-1 with TRBJ2-1; 8 nucleotides match TRBD1. Trimming took 3 bases from V and 4 from J; bases not matched to a gene: 2. CDR3 size: 13 residues. The V gene's germline CDR1 is DFQATT and CDR2 SNEGSKA (reference sequence).

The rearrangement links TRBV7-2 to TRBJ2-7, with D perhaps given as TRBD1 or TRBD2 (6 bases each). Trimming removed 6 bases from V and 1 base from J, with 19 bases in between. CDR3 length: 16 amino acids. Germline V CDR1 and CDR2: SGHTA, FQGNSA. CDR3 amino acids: CASSSLREGGSYEQYF. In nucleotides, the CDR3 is TGTGCCAGCAGTTCACTCCGCGAGGGGGGTTCCTACGAGCAGTACTTC.

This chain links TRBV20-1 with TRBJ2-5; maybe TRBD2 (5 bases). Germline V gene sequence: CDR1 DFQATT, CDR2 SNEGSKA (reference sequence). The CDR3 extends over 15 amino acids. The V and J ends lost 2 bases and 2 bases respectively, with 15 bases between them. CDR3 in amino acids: CSARIPAGVQETQYF. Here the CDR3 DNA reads TGCAGTGCTAGAATACCCGCCGGGGTACAAGAGACCCAGTACTTC.

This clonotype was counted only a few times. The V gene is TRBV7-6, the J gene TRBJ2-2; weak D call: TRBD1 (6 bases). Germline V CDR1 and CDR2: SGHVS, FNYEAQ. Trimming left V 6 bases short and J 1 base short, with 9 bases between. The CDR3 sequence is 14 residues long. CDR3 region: CASRGQQNTGELFF. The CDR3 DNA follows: TGTGCCAGCAGAGGACAGCAGAACACCGGGGAGCTGTTTTTT.

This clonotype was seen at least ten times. The CDR3 region is CASSLTLADTDTQYF. CDR3 DNA: TGTGCCAGCAGTTTGACCTTAGCAGACACAGATACGCAGTATTTT. The chain combines TRBV12-3 or TRBV12-4 with TRBJ2-3; D not resolved. The germline V and J ends were trimmed by 3 bases and 2 bases, with 12 bases remaining between them. The CDR3 runs to 15 residues.

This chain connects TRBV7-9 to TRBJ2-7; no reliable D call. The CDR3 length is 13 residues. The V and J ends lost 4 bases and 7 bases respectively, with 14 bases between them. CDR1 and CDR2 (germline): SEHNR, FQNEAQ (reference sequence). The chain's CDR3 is CASSSTTAREQYV. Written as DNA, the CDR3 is TGTGCCAGCAGCTCAACCACGGCTCGGGAGCAGTACGTC.

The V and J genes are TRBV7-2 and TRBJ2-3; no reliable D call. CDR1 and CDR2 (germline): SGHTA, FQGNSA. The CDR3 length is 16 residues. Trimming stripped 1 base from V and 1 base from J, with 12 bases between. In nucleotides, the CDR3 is TGTGCCAGCAGCTTAGGATTTGGGAATGGCACAGATACGCAGTATTTT. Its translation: CASSLGFGNGTDTQYF.

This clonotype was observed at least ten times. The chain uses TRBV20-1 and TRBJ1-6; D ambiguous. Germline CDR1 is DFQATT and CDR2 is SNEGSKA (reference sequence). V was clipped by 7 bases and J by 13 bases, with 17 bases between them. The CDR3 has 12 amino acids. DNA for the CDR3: TGCAGTGTTACGGACGAGATTCACCCCCTCCACTTT. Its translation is CSVTDEIHPLHF.

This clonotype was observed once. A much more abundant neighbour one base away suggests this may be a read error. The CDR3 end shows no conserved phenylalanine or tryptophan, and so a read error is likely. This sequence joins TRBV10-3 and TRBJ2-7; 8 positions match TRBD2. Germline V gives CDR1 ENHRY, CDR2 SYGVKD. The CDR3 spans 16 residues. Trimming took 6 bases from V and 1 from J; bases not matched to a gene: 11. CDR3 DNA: TGTGCCATCAGCCCTAAGTCGGGGGGGGAATCCTACGAGCAGTACCTC. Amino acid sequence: CAISPKSGGESYEQYL.

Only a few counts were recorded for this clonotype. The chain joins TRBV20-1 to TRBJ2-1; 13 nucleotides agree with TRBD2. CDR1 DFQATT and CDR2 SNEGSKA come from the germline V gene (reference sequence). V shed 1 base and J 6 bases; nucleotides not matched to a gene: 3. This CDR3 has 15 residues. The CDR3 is CSARATSGGGNEQFF. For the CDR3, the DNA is TGCAGTGCTAGAGCTACTAGCGGGGGGGGCAATGAGCAGTTCTTC.

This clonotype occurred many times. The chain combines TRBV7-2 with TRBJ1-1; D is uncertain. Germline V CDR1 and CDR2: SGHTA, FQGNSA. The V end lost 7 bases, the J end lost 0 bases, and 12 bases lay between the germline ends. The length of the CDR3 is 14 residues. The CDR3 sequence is CASTVWQLNTEAFF. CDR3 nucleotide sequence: TGTGCCAGCACCGTTTGGCAGTTGAACACTGAAGCTTTCTTT.

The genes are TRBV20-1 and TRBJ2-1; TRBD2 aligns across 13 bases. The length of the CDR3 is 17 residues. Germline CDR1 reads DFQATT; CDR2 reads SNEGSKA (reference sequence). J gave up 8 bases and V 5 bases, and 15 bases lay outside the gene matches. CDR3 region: CSALGTSGAQPVDEQFF. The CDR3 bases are TGCAGTGCTCTCGGGACTAGCGGGGCCCAGCCCGTCGATGAGCAGTTCTTC.